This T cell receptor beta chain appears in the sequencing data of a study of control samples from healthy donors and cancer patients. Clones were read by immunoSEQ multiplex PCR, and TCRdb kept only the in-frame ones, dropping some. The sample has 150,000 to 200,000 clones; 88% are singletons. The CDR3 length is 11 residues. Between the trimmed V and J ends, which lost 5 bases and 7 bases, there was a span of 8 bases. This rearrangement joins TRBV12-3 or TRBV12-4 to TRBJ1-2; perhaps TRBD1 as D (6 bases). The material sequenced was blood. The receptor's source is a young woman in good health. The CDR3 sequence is CASSGGGGYTF. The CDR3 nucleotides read TGTGCCAGCAGTGGAGGGGGTGGCTACACCTTC.